A single TCR beta chain is shown here with its context. The sample comes from a study of T-cell reconstitution after alpha-beta-depleted transplantation in children. Unique molecular identifiers featured in how the TCRbeta library was prepared. TCRdb recomputed calls from the PCR reads with MiXCR, one row per CDR3 protein. The table shows 100,000 or so distinct CDR3 sequences, with approximately 12% occurring only once. Trimming shortened V by 5 bases and J by 5 bases, and 18 bases separated the two germline ends. The germline V gene has CDR1 DFQATT and CDR2 SNEGSKA (reference sequence). The CDR3 is 14 amino acids.

The rearrangement uses TRBV20-1 and TRBJ2-5, with D possibly TRBD2 on 6 matching bases. The sequences come from PBMCs from the stem cell graft donor, collected from the stem cell graft. This sequence was found in a human donor who donated a stem cell graft to a child with inherited bone marrow failure. CDR3 DNA sequence: TGCAGTGCTGAAATAGGAGGGCCGGGGGAGACCCAGTACTTC. Its translation: CSAEIGGPGETQYF.